This entry lists 2 T cell receptor beta chains sequenced from one sample in a study of tumor and adjacent non-tumor tissue in lung cancer. The template was RNA from unsorted bulk tissue. Three rounds of nested PCR, following a modified ARM-PCR protocol, produced the TCRbeta library. A single record per CDR3 protein comes from TCRdb applying MiXCR to the multiplex PCR reads. The table includes roughly 75,000 distinct CDR3 sequences, about three quarters detected once. The sequencing sample was made of lung tumor tissue. Source of these receptors: a woman aged 45-59 years with non-small cell lung cancer.

This clonotype was seen at least ten times. The chain joins TRBV28 to TRBJ1-5; maybe TRBD1 (5 bases). Trimming removed 4 bases from V and 4 bases from J, with 11 bases in between. Germline V CDR1 and CDR2: MDHEN, SYDVKM. The CDR3 has 14 amino acids. CDR3 loop: CASSWTRGNQPQHF. The DNA for the CDR3 is TGTGCCAGCAGTTGGACCCGGGGGAATCAGCCCCAGCATTTT. Drawing the rest from reference TRBV28 and TRBJ1-5, the complete variable domain is DVKVTQSSRYLVKRTGEKVFLECVQDMDHENMFWYRQDPGLGLRLIYFSYDVKMKEKGDIPEGYSVSREKKERFSLILESASTNQTSMYLCASSWTRGNQPQHFGDGTRLSIL.

As concerns this clonotype: A junction boundary mismatches the germline segment, possibly from a read error. The V call is TRBV29-1, the J call TRBJ2-7; D tentatively fits TRBD1 or TRBD2 (5 bases each). CDR3 length: 11 amino acids. Germline V gene sequence: CDR1 SQVTM, CDR2 ANQGSEA. The CDR3 region is CSVVKGSEEYF. CDR3 DNA: TGCAGCGTTGTTAAGGGGAGCGAGGAGTATTTC.